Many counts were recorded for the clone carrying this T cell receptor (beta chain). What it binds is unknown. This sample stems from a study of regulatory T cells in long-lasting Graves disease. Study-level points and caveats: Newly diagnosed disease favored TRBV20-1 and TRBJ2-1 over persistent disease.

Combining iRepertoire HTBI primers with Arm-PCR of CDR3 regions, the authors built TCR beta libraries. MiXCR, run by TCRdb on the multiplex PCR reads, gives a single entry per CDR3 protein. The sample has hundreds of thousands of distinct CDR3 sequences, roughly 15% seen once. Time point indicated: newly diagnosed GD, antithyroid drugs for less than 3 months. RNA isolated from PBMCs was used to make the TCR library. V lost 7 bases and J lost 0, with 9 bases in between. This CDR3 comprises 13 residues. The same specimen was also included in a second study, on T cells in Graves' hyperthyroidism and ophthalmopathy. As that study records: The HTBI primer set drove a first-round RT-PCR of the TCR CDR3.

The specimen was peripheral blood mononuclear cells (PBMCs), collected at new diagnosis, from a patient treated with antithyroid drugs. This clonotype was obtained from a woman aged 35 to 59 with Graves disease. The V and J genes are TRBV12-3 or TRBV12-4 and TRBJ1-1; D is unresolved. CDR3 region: CASMGRVNTEAFF. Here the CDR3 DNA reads TGTGCCAGCATGGGCAGAGTGAACACTGAAGCTTTCTTT.